One sample yielded the 21 T cell receptor beta chains listed below, sequenced in a study of cytomegalovirus exposure and HLA in healthy donors. PCR used 60 Vbeta primers and 13 Jbeta primers. Sequencing was performed with immunoSEQ multiplex PCR; in TCRdb, only in-frame clones are kept and a portion is missing. The table has approximately 87,000 clones, 81% seen once. The specimen was PBMCs. The receptors stem from a woman in her seventies in good health and CMV-seropositive.

The rearrangement joins TRBV5-5 to TRBJ2-7, with D unresolved. Germline lookup yields CDR1 SGHKS and CDR2 YYEKEE (reference sequence). CDR3 size: 15 residues. V dropped 0 bases and J dropped 0 bases, with 10 bases sitting between them. CDR3 protein: CASSLDTRSSYEQYF. CDR3 DNA: TGTGCCAGCAGCTTGGACACGAGGAGCTCCTACGAGCAGTACTTC. The full variable domain, completed using reference TRBV5-5 and TRBJ2-7, is DAGVTQSPTHLIKTRGQQVTLRCSPISGHKSVSWYQQVLGQGPQFIFQYYEKEERGRGNFPDRFSARQFPNYSSELNVNALLLGDSALYLCASSLDTRSSYEQYFGPGTRLTVT.

This chain joins TRBV19 and TRBJ2-2, with 7 bases lining up with TRBD1. Trimming at V came to 5 bases and at J to 1 base, leaving 7 bases not matched to a gene. CDR1 and CDR2 from the germline V gene are LNHDA and SQIVND (reference sequence). This CDR3 contains 16 residues. CDR3 loop: CASSPRTGGNTGELFF. Here the CDR3 DNA reads TGTGCCAGTAGTCCCCGGACAGGAGGGAACACCGGGGAGCTGTTTTTT.

The chain has TRBV29-1 and TRBJ1-3, with D unresolved. The CDR3 runs 12 residues. CDR1 is SQVTM and CDR2 is ANQGSEA in the germline V gene. V lost 6 bases to trimming and J lost 4 bases, with 10 bases between them. CDR3 DNA sequence: TGCAGCGTAGCAGAGGGCGGAAACACCATATATTTT. It codes for CSVAEGGNTIYF.

The V call is TRBV13, the J call TRBJ2-1; 15 nucleotides line up with TRBD2. V trimming: 2 bases; J trimming: 0 bases; junction bases outside the gene matches: 11. The CDR3 is 21 amino acids. The germline V gene encodes CDR1 PRHDT and CDR2 FYEKMQ (reference sequence). In nucleotides, the CDR3 is TGTGCCAGCAGCTTAACCCCCGGACTAGCGGGAGGGCCAACCTCCTACAATGAGCAGTTCTTC. It yields the protein CASSLTPGLAGGPTSYNEQFF.

This chain joins TRBV7-3 and TRBJ2-3, with TRBD2 identical over 8 bases. V was clipped by 4 bases and J by 6 bases; unmatched bases: 9. This CDR3 region has 15 residues. Germline CDR1 reads SGHTA; CDR2 reads FQGTGA. The CDR3 coding sequence is TGTGCCAGCAGCTCACCCGGGACTAGTTCTGATACGCAGTATTTT. Its protein is CASSSPGTSSDTQYF.

This clone was counted a few times. The CDR3 here is CASSQGLRDRVLGYGYTF. The CDR3 DNA follows: TGCGCCAGCAGCCAAGGGCTTCGGGACAGGGTTTTGGGCTATGGCTACACCTTC. The chain recombines TRBV4-1 with TRBJ1-2, with TRBD1 matching over 9 bases. Germline-derived CDR1 and CDR2 are MGHRA and YSYEKL. J gave up 4 bases and V 1 base, and 13 bases lay outside the gene matches. This CDR3 contains 18 residues.

This sequence joins TRBV5-1 and TRBJ1-2; 9 bases fit TRBD1. The CDR3 has 20 amino acids. J gave up 0 bases and V 3 bases, and 18 bases lay outside the gene matches. CDR1 is SGHRS, CDR2 YFSETQ, per germline. This CDR3 is CASSSGSTGGRASSNYGYTF. CDR3 nucleotide sequence: TGCGCCAGCAGCTCCGGATCGACAGGGGGTAGGGCATCGTCTAACTATGGCTACACCTTC.

This clone was observed once. V is TRBV7-9 and J is TRBJ2-3, with 7 positions matching TRBD1. The CDR3 runs 15 residues. With 1 base clipped from V and 2 bases from J, the junction kept 3 bases outside the gene matches. Looked up from germline, CDR1 is SEHNR and CDR2 is FQNEAQ (reference sequence). The DNA of the CDR3 is TGTGCCAGCAGCTTAGACAGGGGCGTCACAGATACGCAGTATTTT. Its protein product is CASSLDRGVTDTQYF.

The J gene is TRBJ2-3, the V gene TRBV7-6, with TRBD1 matching over 11 bases. The CDR3 runs to 17 residues. The ends lost 5 bases at V and 4 bases at J; junction bases unmatched: 11. Germline V CDR1 and CDR2: SGHVS, FNYEAQ. This CDR3 is CASSVNPPGQGADTQYF. The CDR3 DNA follows: TGTGCCAGCAGCGTGAACCCACCGGGACAGGGGGCAGATACGCAGTATTTT.

This clone was counted a single time. The rearrangement links TRBV6-5 to TRBJ2-1; 11 bases align to TRBD2. The CDR3 runs to 15 residues. CDR1 and CDR2 (germline): MNHEY, SVGAGI. V shed 6 bases and J 5 bases; nucleotides not matched to a gene: 6. CDR3 DNA: TGTGCCAGCAGGAACCTAGCGGGAGGTGACAATGAGCAGTTCTTC. It yields the protein CASRNLAGGDNEQFF.

V and J are TRBV19 and TRBJ2-2; 9 bases align to TRBD2. CDR3 length: 15 amino acids. V shed 7 bases and J 4 bases; nucleotides not matched to a gene: 7. Germline-derived CDR1 and CDR2 are LNHDA and SQIVND (reference sequence). The CDR3 DNA reads TGTGCCAGTACAATAGCGGGAGTGGGCACCGGGGAGCTGTTTTTT. Amino acid sequence: CASTIAGVGTGELFF. The variable domain in full, with the rest retrieved from reference TRBV19 and TRBJ2-2, is DGGITQSPKYLFRKEGQNVTLSCEQNLNHDAMYWYRQDPGQGLRLIYYSQIVNDFQKGDIAEGYSVSREKKESFPLTVTSAQKNPTAFYLCASTIAGVGTGELFFGEGSRLTVL.

The rearrangement links TRBV19 to TRBJ2-7; 7 bases are shared with TRBD1. This CDR3 region has 13 residues. With V trimmed by 7 bases and J by 6 bases, 9 bases remained unmatched. Per germline, CDR1 LNHDA and CDR2 SQIVND (reference sequence). This CDR3 reads CASMVKGAAEQYF. CDR3 nucleotide sequence: TGTGCCAGTATGGTGAAGGGGGCGGCCGAGCAGTACTTC.

In regard to this clone: The same CDR3 arises from other DNA sequences in this sample as well. The J gene is TRBJ2-5, the V gene TRBV19; D is perhaps TRBD2 (5 bases). Per germline, CDR1 LNHDA and CDR2 SQIVND (reference sequence). Trimming shortened V by 6 bases and J by 1 base, and 9 bases separated the two germline ends. The CDR3 is made up of 13 amino acids. The CDR3 DNA reads TGTGCCAGTAGCCGGACTGTCCAAGAGACCCAGTACTTC. Residues: CASSRTVQETQYF.

The genes are TRBV7-2 and TRBJ2-5, with TRBD1 matching 7 bases. The tail of the sequence fits TRBJ2-7 better, so the J call may be wrong. The CDR3 length is 15 residues. Germline V gene sequence: CDR1 SGHTA, CDR2 FQGNSA. CDR3 DNA: TGTGCCAGCAGCTCTAAAACAGGGGACGCCTACGAGCAGTACTTC. It encodes CASSSKTGDAYEQYF.

The chain uses TRBV11-3 and TRBJ2-2; TRBD1 matches 12 bases. Per the germline V gene, CDR1 is SGHNT and CDR2 is YENEEA. This CDR3 has 18 amino acids. The ends lost 5 bases at V and 5 bases at J; junction bases unmatched: 12. The CDR3, as DNA: TGTGCCAGCAGCCCCTCCAGGGGGACAGGGGGCGAAACCGGGGAGCTGTTTTTT. This gives the protein CASSPSRGTGGETGELFF. The variable domain in full, with the rest retrieved from reference TRBV11-3 and TRBJ2-2, is EAGVVQSPRYKIIEKKQPVAFWCNPISGHNTLYWYLQNLGQGPELLIRYENEEAVDDSQLPKDRFSAERLKGVDSTLKIQPAELGDSAVYLCASSPSRGTGGETGELFFGEGSRLTVL.

The chain couples TRBV20-1 to TRBJ1-2, with no clear D. Germline V lookup: CDR1 DFQATT, CDR2 SNEGSKA (reference sequence). The CDR3 length is 11 residues. V dropped 5 bases and J dropped 8 bases, with 12 bases sitting between them. The CDR3 spells CSARIREGYTF. CDR3 DNA sequence: TGCAGTGCTCGCATCCGGGAGGGCTACACCTTC.

The chain uses TRBV9 and TRBJ2-2, with 8 bases identical to TRBD1. The germline V gene encodes CDR1 SGDLS and CDR2 YYNGEE. This CDR3 spans 14 amino acids. Trimming took 7 bases from V and 6 from J; bases not matched to a gene: 8. DNA for the CDR3: TGTGCCAGCCTACCCCAGGGGGCGTCCGGGGAGCTGTTTTTT. This encodes CASLPQGASGELFF.

This chain joins TRBV9 and TRBJ1-1; 7 bases map to TRBD1. Germline CDR1 SGDLS, CDR2 YYNGEE. The CDR3 runs to 13 residues. The V segment lost 4 bases and the J segment 3 bases; nucleotides outside the gene matches: 3. This chain's CDR3 is CASSPDRDTEAFF. CDR3 bases: TGTGCCAGCAGCCCCGACAGGGACACTGAAGCTTTCTTT.

The chain carries TRBV18 and TRBJ1-2; D gene unclear. CDR3 length equals 15 residues. Germline V gives CDR1 KGHSH, CDR2 LQKENI. Trimming took 3 bases from V and 0 from J, leaving 11 bases between them. DNA of the CDR3: TGTGCCAGCTCACCTGACTCCATTGCTAACTATGGCTACACCTTC. It is translated as CASSPDSIANYGYTF.

The chain is built from TRBV29-1 and TRBJ1-1, with D possibly TRBD1 on 6 matching bases. V was shortened by 4 bases and J by 1 base, with 10 bases between the two germline ends. This CDR3 contains 13 residues. The germline V gene has CDR1 SQVTM and CDR2 ANQGSEA. The CDR3: CSVGLGGNTEAFF. CDR3 coding DNA: TGCAGCGTTGGTTTAGGGGGGAACACTGAAGCTTTCTTT.

The chain has TRBV27 and TRBJ1-4; D gene ambiguous. This CDR3 has 16 amino acids. Germline V gives CDR1 MNHEY, CDR2 SMNVEV (reference sequence). Trimming shortened V by 6 bases and J by 2 bases, and 16 bases separated the two germline ends. CDR3 nucleotide sequence: TGTGCCAGCAGCCTATACGGACTGAGGACTAATGAAAAACTGTTTTTT. Protein product: CASSLYGLRTNEKLFF.